This T cell receptor (beta chain) emerged from a study of cytomegalovirus exposure and HLA in healthy donors. Across the whole study: Researchers previously reported finding fewer than 120 million unique TCR beta sequences from around 200 million T cells. Study-level results: Some V segments could not be told apart, so they were left out, TRBV6-2 and TRBV6-3 among them. It was confirmed in vitro that a few of the CMV-associated chains were specific for CMV antigens.

Primers: 60 Vbeta forward and 13 Jbeta reverse. Using immunoSEQ multiplex PCR, the repertoire was profiled, and TCRdb retains in-frame clones only, with some absent. Its clone listing holds 200,000 to 250,000 clones. Healthy bone marrow donors made up the donors. Concerning this clone itself: The antigen is not known.

The ends were cut back, 2 bases at V and 5 bases at J, with 7 bases in the middle. CDR1 and CDR2 from the germline V gene are MNHNS and SASEGT. This CDR3 region has 14 residues. Sequencing was carried out using PBMCs. The genes are TRBV6-1 and TRBJ1-6; the D is unclear. The sequence was obtained from a girl between 2 and 10 years old in good health and CMV-seropositive. This CDR3 reads CASSELRDNSPLHF. The CDR3, as DNA: TGTGCCAGCAGTGAACTGAGGGATAATTCACCCCTCCACTTT.